The present entry profiles one T cell receptor beta chain with its context. Germline loops: CDR1 SGHAT, CDR2 FQNNGV. The CDR3 runs 20 residues. The trim removed 0 bases at V and 6 bases at J, leaving 17 bases unmatched. Measured with immunoSEQ multiplex PCR; TCRdb has only the in-frame clones, and not every one. Of about 110,000 clones in the sample, around 92% were seen once. The data were taken from a study of blood T cell repertoires in COVID-19. V is TRBV11-2 and J is TRBJ1-6; 7 positions agree with TRBD1. Specimen: peripheral blood. The TCR originated in a man aged 40-49 years with active or convalescent COVID-19. CDR3 in DNA: TGTGCCAGCAGCTTAGATGGGGAAGACGACAGGGCGGGCGGTAATTCACCCCTCCACTTT. It is translated as CASSLDGEDDRAGGNSPLHF.